What follows are 30 T cell receptor beta chains derived from one specimen sequenced in a study of blood T cell repertoires in COVID-19. Only in-frame clones appear in the TCRdb table, and some are missing; sequencing was by immunoSEQ multiplex PCR. The table includes roughly 350,000 clones, 75% to 90% detected once. The sequencing sample was made of peripheral blood. Receptors originate from a woman between 50 and 59 years old with COVID-19, enrolled during active disease.

The chain uses TRBV30 and TRBJ2-1; 9 bases map to TRBD2. The trim removed 3 bases at V and 6 bases at J, leaving 3 bases unmatched. The CDR3 contains 13 residues. CDR1 and CDR2 from the germline V gene are GTSNPN and SVGIG (reference sequence). This chain's CDR3 is CAWRLAGLNEQFF. In nucleotides, the CDR3 is TGTGCCTGGAGACTAGCGGGTCTCAATGAGCAGTTCTTC. The full variable domain, its missing parts supplied by reference TRBV30 and TRBJ2-1, is SQTIHQWPATLVQPVGSPLSLECTVEGTSNPNLYWYRQAAGRGLQLLFYSVGIGQISSEVPQNLSASRPQDRQFILSSKKLLLSDSGFYLCAWRLAGLNEQFFGPGTRLTVL.

This clone has only a few counts. The gene calls are TRBV11-3 and TRBJ2-1; TRBD2 agrees at 9 bases. The V and J ends lost 3 bases and 6 bases, in that order; junction bases with no gene match: 6. Germline CDR1 is SGHNT and CDR2 is YENEEA. The CDR3 is made up of 15 amino acids. DNA of the CDR3: TGTGCCAGCAGCTTCGGACTAGCGACCCTCAATGAGCAGTTCTTC. Its translation: CASSFGLATLNEQFF. Full variable domain (rest looked up from reference TRBV11-3 and TRBJ2-1): EAGVVQSPRYKIIEKKQPVAFWCNPISGHNTLYWYLQNLGQGPELLIRYENEEAVDDSQLPKDRFSAERLKGVDSTLKIQPAELGDSAVYLCASSFGLATLNEQFFGPGTRLTVL.

The chain couples TRBV5-1 to TRBJ2-2; TRBD1 matches at 8 bases. V dropped 2 bases and J dropped 1; count of bases not matched to a gene: 4. This CDR3 is built from 16 residues. From germline, CDR1 is SGHRS and CDR2 YFSETQ. In DNA form, the CDR3 reads TGCGCCAGCAGCTTCCAAGACAGGGGGAACACCGGGGAGCTGTTTTTT. Its protein is CASSFQDRGNTGELFF.

This chain links TRBV3-1 (or the pseudogene TRBV3-2) with TRBJ1-2; D not certain. Deletions cut 1 base from V and 2 bases from J, with 14 bases between. CDR1 is LGHDT and CDR2 is YNNKEL in the germline V gene (reference sequence). The CDR3 is 16 amino acids. CDR3 residues: CASSQVEGIGNYGYTF. The CDR3 nucleotides are TGTGCCAGCAGCCAAGTTGAGGGAATTGGGAACTATGGCTACACCTTC.

In the case of this clone: An end of the junction does not agree with germline; a read error may underlie this. This sequence joins TRBV6-5 and TRBJ2-1, with unresolved D. Germline V gene data show CDR1 as MNHEY and CDR2 as SVGAGI. This CDR3 comprises 15 residues. The CDR3 loop reads CASKTLESSYNGQFF. The CDR3, as DNA: TGTGCCAGCAAAACCCTGGAGAGCTCCTACAATGGGCAGTTCTTC.

This chain uses TRBV12-3 or TRBV12-4 with TRBJ2-7; D is possibly TRBD2 (6 bases). The V and J ends lost 7 bases and 3 bases respectively, with 13 bases between them. CDR3 length: 13 residues. The CDR3 DNA follows: TGTGCCAGCAAAAGGGACTTCCACTACGAGCAGTACTTC. Encoded protein: CASKRDFHYEQYF.

The chain combines TRBV7-9 with TRBJ2-5; 7 bases align to TRBD2. The CDR3 runs to 16 residues. Germline CDR1 reads SEHNR; CDR2 reads FQNEAQ (reference sequence). Unmatched junction bases numbered 14, after V lost 5 bases and J lost 5 bases. The CDR3: CASSPSSGGVGETQYF. The CDR3 DNA reads TGTGCCAGCAGCCCCAGTTCGGGGGGTGTCGGGGAGACCCAGTACTTC.

V is TRBV27 and J is TRBJ2-2; 7 bases match TRBD2. From germline, CDR1 is MNHEY and CDR2 SMNVEV (reference sequence). The V gene end was trimmed by 3 bases and the J gene end by 4 bases; junction bases not matched to a gene: 14. The length of the CDR3 is 18 residues. The CDR3 region has the DNA TGTGCCAGCAGTTTTAAGGGGAGGGCCGATCTGGGCACCGGGGAGCTGTTTTTT. It codes for CASSFKGRADLGTGELFF.

This chain links TRBV5-1 with TRBJ1-1, with TRBD1 matching 7 bases. CDR1 is SGHRS and CDR2 is YFSETQ in the germline V gene. V gave up 0 bases and J gave up 1 base; unmatched junction bases: 3. CDR3 length: 15 amino acids. CDR3 bases: TGCGCCAGCAGCTTGGAAGGGGGCGGGAACACTGAAGCTTTCTTT. It translates to CASSLEGGGNTEAFF.

The V and J genes are TRBV5-1 and TRBJ2-5, with a possible D match to TRBD1 (8 bases). The germline gives CDR1 SGHRS, CDR2 YFSETQ. The length of the CDR3 is 16 residues. Deletions cut 4 bases from V and 7 bases from J, with 23 bases between. The CDR3 DNA reads TGCGCCAGCAGCGTGAACCTAGGACAGGGAGGGGGGACCCAGTACTTC. It yields the protein CASSVNLGQGGGTQYF.

The chain links TRBV19 to TRBJ1-3; no firm D call. There are 14 residues in the CDR3. V gave up 7 bases and J gave up 7 bases, with 17 bases separating them. Germline loops: CDR1 LNHDA, CDR2 SQIVND (reference sequence). The CDR3 DNA sequence: TGTGCCAGTAAATGGGGAGCCGCGGGTAACACCATATATTTT. Protein: CASKWGAAGNTIYF. The whole variable domain, remainder taken from reference TRBV19 and TRBJ1-3, is DGGITQSPKYLFRKEGQNVTLSCEQNLNHDAMYWYRQDPGQGLRLIYYSQIVNDFQKGDIAEGYSVSREKKESFPLTVTSAQKNPTAFYLCASKWGAAGNTIYFGEGSWLTVV.

This chain links TRBV5-1 with TRBJ1-2; 8 bases map to TRBD1. The V segment lost 4 bases and the J segment 3 bases; nucleotides outside the gene matches: 5. This CDR3 is 14 amino acids long. Germline CDR1 SGHRS, CDR2 YFSETQ. CDR3 amino acids: CASSRPQGDYGYTF. CDR3 sequence (DNA): TGCGCCAGCAGCCGCCCACAGGGGGACTATGGCTACACCTTC.

This clone appeared a few times. J is TRBJ1-1 and V is TRBV19, with 10 bases identical to TRBD1. The CDR3 is made up of 15 amino acids. V lost 3 bases to trimming and J lost 7 bases; unmatched junction nucleotides: 8. Germline assignment: CDR1 LNHDA and CDR2 SQIVND (reference sequence). CDR3 DNA: TGTGCCAGTAGTATCTCGACAGGGGGCTTGGGTGAAGCTTTCTTT. Residues: CASSISTGGLGEAFF.

V is TRBV15 and J is TRBJ2-5; 8 bases are shared with TRBD1. The CDR3 totals 15 residues. CDR1 and CDR2 from the germline V gene are LNHNV and YYDKDF (reference sequence). Unmatched junction bases numbered 5, after V lost 3 bases and J lost 2 bases. The CDR3 DNA is TGTGCCACCAGCAGTGGTGACAGGGGACAAGAGACCCAGTACTTC. The encoded protein is CATSSGDRGQETQYF. The full variable domain, its missing parts supplied by reference TRBV15 and TRBJ2-5, is DAMVIQNPRYQVTQFGKPVTLSCSQTLNHNVMYWYQQKSSQAPKLLFHYYDKDFNNEADTPDNFQSRRPNTSFCFLDIRSPGLGDTAMYLCATSSGDRGQETQYFGPGTRLLVL.

This clone was found once. The chain is built from TRBV7-2 and TRBJ2-2, with D tentatively TRBD1 (6 bases). The germline CDR1 and CDR2 sequences are SGHTA and FQGNSA. The CDR3 is 16 amino acids. Trimming left V 1 base short and J 4 bases short, with 13 bases between. The CDR3 protein is CASSLDRQGTTGELFF. The CDR3 DNA reads TGTGCCAGCAGCTTAGACAGGCAGGGGACCACCGGGGAGCTGTTTTTT.

The CDR3 DNA follows: TGCGCCAGCAGCTCCGGGACTAGGGACGGGGAGCTGTTTTTT. Translated: CASSSGTRDGELFF. The chain couples TRBV5-1 to TRBJ2-2; 8 bases are a match to TRBD2. J lost 7 bases, V lost 3 bases, and 5 bases had no gene match. Germline assignment: CDR1 SGHRS and CDR2 YFSETQ. The CDR3 runs to 14 residues. The full variable domain, with the rest looked up from reference TRBV5-1 and TRBJ2-2, is KAGVTQTPRYLIKTRGQQVTLSCSPISGHRSVSWYQQTPGQGLQFLFEYFSETQRNKGNFPGRFSGRQFSNSRSEMNVSTLELGDSALYLCASSSGTRDGELFFGEGSRLTVL.

The chain uses TRBV7-8 and TRBJ1-6; no reliable D call. Trimming cost V 8 bases and J 5 bases, with 7 bases left between them. The germline V gene encodes CDR1 SGHVS and CDR2 FQNEAQ. CDR3 length: 12 amino acids. The CDR3 region is CASRENNSPLHF. The CDR3 DNA reads TGTGCCAGCCGGGAAAATAATTCACCCCTCCACTTT.

The chain employs TRBV7-2 and TRBJ1-1, with D unclear. This CDR3 comprises 15 residues. From germline, CDR1 is SGHTA and CDR2 FQGNSA. The germline V and J ends were trimmed by 0 bases and 1 base, with 9 bases remaining between them. For the CDR3, the DNA is TGTGCCAGCAGCTTAGCTTTGGAGGGGAACACTGAAGCTTTCTTT. Its translation is CASSLALEGNTEAFF. The variable domain in full, completed from reference TRBV7-2 and TRBJ1-1, reads GAGVSQSPSNKVTEKGKDVELRCDPISGHTALYWYRQSLGQGLEFLIYFQGNSAPDKSGLPSDRFSAERTGGSVSTLTIQRTQQEDSAVYLCASSLALEGNTEAFFGQGTRLTVV.

The gene calls are TRBV7-2 and TRBJ2-3, with 12 bases aligning to TRBD2. V shed 8 bases and J 0 bases; nucleotides not matched to a gene: 3. The CDR3 contains 15 residues. Germline-derived CDR1 and CDR2 are SGHTA and FQGNSA. The CDR3 DNA is TGTGCCAGCGGACTAGCGGGACTTAGCACAGATACGCAGTATTTT. Protein product: CASGLAGLSTDTQYF.

The V gene is TRBV6-5, the J gene TRBJ2-5, with D possibly TRBD1 on 5 matching bases. The CDR3 extends over 14 amino acids. From germline, CDR1 is MNHEY and CDR2 SVGAGI. V was shortened by 4 bases and J by 9 bases, with 18 bases between the two germline ends. CDR3 sequence: CASSLTYDSIAQYF. CDR3 nucleotide sequence: TGTGCCAGCAGTTTAACATATGACAGCATAGCCCAGTACTTC.

The chain carries TRBV30 and TRBJ1-3; the D is unclear. Germline CDR1 is GTSNPN and CDR2 is SVGIG (reference sequence). The V end lost 0 bases, the J end lost 0 bases, and 6 bases lay between the germline ends. This CDR3 comprises 14 residues. CDR3 in DNA: TGTGCCTGGAGTGTTTCTGTCTCTGGAAACACCATATATTTT. It encodes CAWSVSVSGNTIYF.

The V call is TRBV9, the J call TRBJ2-1, with 8 bases matching TRBD1. CDR1 and CDR2 from the germline V gene are SGDLS and YYNGEE. V dropped 4 bases and J dropped 10; count of bases not matched to a gene: 16. The CDR3 contains 16 residues. The CDR3 bases are TGTGCCAGCAGCATAAGGACAGGGTCTTGGGTAGGGGAGCAGTTCTTC. As protein: CASSIRTGSWVGEQFF.

The sample holds a few counts of this clone. The chain links TRBV5-8 to TRBJ1-4; TRBD1 matches 9 bases. CDR1 is SGHTS, CDR2 YDEGEE, per germline. Germline trimming cut 3 bases from V and 6 bases from J; bases unmatched to any gene: 3. The CDR3 runs 14 residues. CDR3 DNA: TGTGCCAGCAGCTCCGGGACAGGGTATGAAAAACTGTTTTTT. Translating it yields CASSSGTGYEKLFF.

This clone was observed once. This chain connects TRBV30 to TRBJ1-4, with D perhaps matching TRBD1 (5 bases). CDR3 length: 11 amino acids. Trimming shortened V by 3 bases and J by 11 bases, and 10 bases separated the two germline ends. Germline CDR1 GTSNPN, CDR2 SVGIG (reference sequence). The CDR3: CAWRDKVKLFF. The DNA of the CDR3 is TGTGCCTGGAGGGACAAGGTCAAACTGTTTTTT.

The sample holds a few counts of this clone. The chain joins TRBV5-1 to TRBJ2-1; possible D gene TRBD2, 5 bases. The CDR3 covers 18 residues. In germline, CDR1 is SGHRS, CDR2 YFSETQ. Trimming pared 3 bases from V and 1 base from J, leaving 20 bases between. CDR3 amino acids: CASSWRTLGSESYNEQFF. CDR3 nucleotides: TGCGCCAGCAGCTGGAGAACACTGGGGAGTGAATCCTACAATGAGCAGTTCTTC.

This chain's CDR3 is CASRNRNTGELFF. The CDR3, as DNA: TGTGCCAGCAGAAACAGGAACACCGGGGAGCTGTTTTTT. V gene TRBV6-5 combines with J gene TRBJ2-2; no definite D call. The CDR3 is 13 amino acids. Trimming stripped 6 bases from V and 1 base from J, with 6 bases between. The V gene's germline CDR1 is MNHEY and CDR2 SVGAGI.

This chain uses TRBV5-1 with TRBJ2-1; 12 nucleotides align to TRBD2. Germline trimming cut 4 bases from V and 7 bases from J; bases unmatched to any gene: 15. The CDR3 covers 18 residues. Germline CDR1 reads SGHRS; CDR2 reads YFSETQ. DNA of the CDR3: TGCGCCAGCAGCCCAATACCTTCTAGCGGGAGGGCACGGAATGAGCAGTTCTTC. The encoded protein is CASSPIPSSGRARNEQFF.

V gene TRBV5-4 combines with J gene TRBJ1-2; 7 positions match TRBD1. Losses at the gene ends were 4 bases for V and 7 bases for J; bases not matched to a gene: 7. From germline, CDR1 is SGHNT and CDR2 YYREEE (reference sequence). This CDR3 has 13 amino acids. The CDR3 DNA sequence: TGTGCCAGCAGCCAAAGACAGGGTGGTGGCTACACCTTC. This gives the protein CASSQRQGGGYTF.

The chain carries TRBV25-1 and TRBJ2-7, with TRBD2 as a possible D gene (5 bases). V was pared by 3 bases and J by 8 bases, with 8 bases between. The CDR3 runs 11 residues. CDR1 is MGHDK and CDR2 is SYGVNS in the germline V gene. CDR3 sequence reads: CASSDGGKQYF. The CDR3, as DNA: TGTGCCAGCAGTGATGGAGGCAAGCAGTACTTC.

This clone was picked up a small number of times. The rearrangement joins TRBV2 to TRBJ2-2; 11 bases fit TRBD2. Germline-derived CDR1 and CDR2 are SNHLY and FYNNEI. This CDR3 region has 16 residues. J lost 5 bases, V lost 5 bases, and 7 bases had no gene match. CDR3 bases: TGTGCCAGCAGTCCACTAGCGGGAGTAAGGACCGGGGAGCTGTTTTTT. Translation gives CASSPLAGVRTGELFF.